The clone carrying this TCR beta chain was seen at least ten times. The CDR3 loop spans 15 amino acids. CDR1 is SGHAT and CDR2 is FQNNGV in the germline V gene. Trimming cost V 6 bases and J 2 bases; bases outside gene matches: 4. Molecular barcoded adaptors covering alpha/delta and beta/gamma chains were used on 400 to 450 ng RNA. TCRdb re-derived calls from the reads in MiXCR, one entry per CDR3 protein. The table shows around 26,000 distinct CDR3 sequences, with 13% to 15% occurring only once. This sample was taken from a study of read filtering for tumor transcriptome and immune sequencing. The chain joins TRBV11-2 to TRBJ2-3; 11 positions match TRBD2. Sequenced material: a population of CD138-negative cells sorted from bone marrow. The receptor was isolated from a donor older than 35 with multiple myeloma. For the CDR3, the DNA is TGTGCCAGCAGTCCGGGACTAGCGGCCACAGATACGCAGTATTTT. Translating it yields CASSPGLAATDTQYF.